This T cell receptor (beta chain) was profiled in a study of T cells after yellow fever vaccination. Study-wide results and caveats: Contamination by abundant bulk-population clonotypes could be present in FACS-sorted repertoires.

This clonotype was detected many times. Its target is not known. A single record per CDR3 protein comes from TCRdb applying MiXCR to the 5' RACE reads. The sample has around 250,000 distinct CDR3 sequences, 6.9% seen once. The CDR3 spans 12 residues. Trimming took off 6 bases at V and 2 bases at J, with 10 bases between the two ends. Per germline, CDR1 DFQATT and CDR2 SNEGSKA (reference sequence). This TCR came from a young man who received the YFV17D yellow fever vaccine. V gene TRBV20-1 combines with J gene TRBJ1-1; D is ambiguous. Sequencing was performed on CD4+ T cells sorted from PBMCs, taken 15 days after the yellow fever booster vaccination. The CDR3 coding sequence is TGCAGTGCCGGACCGATAAACACTGAAGCTTTCTTT. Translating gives CSAGPINTEAFF.